This TCR beta chain comes out of a study of blood T cell repertoires in COVID-19. Study at large: The origin of the acute and convalescent COVID-19 samples was the United States, Italy and Spain. From T cells, B-cell-depleted T cells, or PBMCs came the material, which was cDNA or gDNA.

Those enrolled, adults aged 18 to 89 years, came from roughly 22 US areas. Germline assignment: CDR1 SNHLY and CDR2 FYNNEI. With 8 bases removed from V and 0 bases from J, the gap between germline ends came to 10 bases. The CDR3 contains 13 residues. Source study methods: The assay estimated nucleated cells by amplifying reference gene primers. The assay was immunoSEQ multiplex PCR, and TCRdb's table has in-frame clones only and misses some. The V and J calls and clone size are taken from that table; D and trimming were inferred from the DNA. The sample holds roughly 220,000 clones, 75% to 85% seen once.

The rearrangement links TRBV2 to TRBJ1-2; D uncertain. This clonotype was sampled from a man aged 25-45 years with acute COVID-19. Input material: PBMCs or T cells enriched from blood (not recorded which). The CDR3 region has the DNA TGTGCCAGCGGATATGCGGCTAACTATGGCTACACCTTC. It yields the protein CASGYAANYGYTF.